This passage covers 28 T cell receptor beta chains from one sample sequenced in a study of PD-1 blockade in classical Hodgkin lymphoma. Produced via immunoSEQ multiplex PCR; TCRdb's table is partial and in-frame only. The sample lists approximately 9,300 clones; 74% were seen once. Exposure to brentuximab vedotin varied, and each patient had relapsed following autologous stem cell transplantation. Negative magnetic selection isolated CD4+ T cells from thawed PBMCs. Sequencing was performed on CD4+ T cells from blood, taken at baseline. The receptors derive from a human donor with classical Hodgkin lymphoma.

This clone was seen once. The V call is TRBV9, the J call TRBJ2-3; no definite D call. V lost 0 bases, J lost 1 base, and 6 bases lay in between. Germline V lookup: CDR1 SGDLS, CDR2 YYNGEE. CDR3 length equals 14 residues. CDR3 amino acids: CASSVALGTDTQYF. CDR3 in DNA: TGTGCCAGCAGCGTAGCTCTGGGCACAGATACGCAGTATTTT. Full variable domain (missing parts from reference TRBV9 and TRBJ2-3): DSGVTQTPKHLITATGQRVTLRCSPRSGDLSVYWYQQSLDQGLQFLIQYYNGEERAKGNILERFSAQQFPDLHSELNLSSLELGDSALYFCASSVALGTDTQYFGPGTRLTVL.

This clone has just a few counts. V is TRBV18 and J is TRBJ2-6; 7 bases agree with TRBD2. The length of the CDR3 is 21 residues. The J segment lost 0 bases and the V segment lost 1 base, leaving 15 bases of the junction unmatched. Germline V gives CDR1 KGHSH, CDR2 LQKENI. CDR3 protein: CASSPLRSQASGTSGANVLTF. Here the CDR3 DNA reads TGTGCCAGCTCACCACTTAGGTCGCAGGCTAGCGGTACCTCTGGGGCCAACGTCCTGACTTTC.

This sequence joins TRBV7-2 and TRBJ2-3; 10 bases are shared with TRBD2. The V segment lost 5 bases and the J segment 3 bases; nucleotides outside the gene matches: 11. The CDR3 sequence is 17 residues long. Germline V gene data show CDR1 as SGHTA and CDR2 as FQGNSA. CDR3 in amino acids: CASSRRSSGRRTDTQYF. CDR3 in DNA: TGTGCCAGCAGCCGCAGGAGTAGCGGGAGGAGAACAGATACGCAGTATTTT.

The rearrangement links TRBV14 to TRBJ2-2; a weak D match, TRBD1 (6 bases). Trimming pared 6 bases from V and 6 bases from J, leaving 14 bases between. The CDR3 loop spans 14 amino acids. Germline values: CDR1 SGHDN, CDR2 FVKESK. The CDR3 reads CASSLLGGPGELFF. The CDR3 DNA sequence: TGTGCCAGCAGTCTTTTAGGGGGACCCGGGGAGCTGTTTTTT.

Here the CDR3 reads CASSHGGGRRTEAFF. Here the CDR3 DNA reads TGTGCCAGCAGTCACGGTGGGGGGCGAAGGACTGAAGCTTTCTTT. V is TRBV6-6 and J is TRBJ1-1; the D gene is possibly TRBD1 (6 bases). This CDR3 is built from 15 residues. V was pared by 5 bases and J by 5 bases, with 18 bases between. Germline V CDR1 and CDR2: MNHNY, SVGAGI (reference sequence).

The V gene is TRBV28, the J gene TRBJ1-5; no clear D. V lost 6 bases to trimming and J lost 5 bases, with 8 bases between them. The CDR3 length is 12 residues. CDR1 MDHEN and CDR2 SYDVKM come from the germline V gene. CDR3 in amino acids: CASRHGDQPQHF. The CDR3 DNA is TGTGCCAGCAGACATGGGGATCAGCCCCAGCATTTT. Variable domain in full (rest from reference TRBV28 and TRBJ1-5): DVKVTQSSRYLVKRTGEKVFLECVQDMDHENMFWYRQDPGLGLRLIYFSYDVKMKEKGDIPEGYSVSREKKERFSLILESASTNQTSMYLCASRHGDQPQHFGDGTRLSIL.

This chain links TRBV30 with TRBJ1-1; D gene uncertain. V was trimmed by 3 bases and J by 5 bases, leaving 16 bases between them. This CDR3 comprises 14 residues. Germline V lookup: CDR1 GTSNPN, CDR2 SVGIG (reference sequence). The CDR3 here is CAWRKIRLGTEAFF. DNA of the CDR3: TGTGCCTGGAGGAAAATTCGACTCGGGACTGAAGCTTTCTTT. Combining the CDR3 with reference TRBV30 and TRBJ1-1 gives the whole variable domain SQTIHQWPATLVQPVGSPLSLECTVEGTSNPNLYWYRQAAGRGLQLLFYSVGIGQISSEVPQNLSASRPQDRQFILSSKKLLLSDSGFYLCAWRKIRLGTEAFFGQGTRLTVV.

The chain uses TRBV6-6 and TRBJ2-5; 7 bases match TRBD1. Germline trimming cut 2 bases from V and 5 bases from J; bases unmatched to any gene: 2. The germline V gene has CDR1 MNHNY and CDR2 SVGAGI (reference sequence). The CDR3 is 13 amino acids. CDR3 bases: TGTGCCAGCAGTTACAGGGGGCTGGAGACCCAGTACTTC. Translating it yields CASSYRGLETQYF.

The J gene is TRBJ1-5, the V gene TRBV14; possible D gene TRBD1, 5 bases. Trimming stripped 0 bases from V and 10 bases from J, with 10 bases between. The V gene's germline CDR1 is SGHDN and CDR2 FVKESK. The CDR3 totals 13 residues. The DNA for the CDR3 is TGTGCCAGCAGCCAAGATCGGGGGACTCCCCAGCATTTT. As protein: CASSQDRGTPQHF.

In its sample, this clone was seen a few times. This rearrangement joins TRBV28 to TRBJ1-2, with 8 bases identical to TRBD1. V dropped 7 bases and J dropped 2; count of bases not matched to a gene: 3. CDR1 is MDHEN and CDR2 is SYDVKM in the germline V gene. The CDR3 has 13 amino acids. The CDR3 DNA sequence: TGTGCCAGCACCCGGACAGGGAACTATGGCTACACCTTC. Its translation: CASTRTGNYGYTF.

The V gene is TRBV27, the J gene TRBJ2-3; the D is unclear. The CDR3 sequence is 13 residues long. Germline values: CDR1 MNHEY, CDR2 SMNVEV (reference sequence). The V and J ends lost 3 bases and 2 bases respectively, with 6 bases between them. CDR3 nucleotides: TGTGCCAGCAGTTTTCGGTACACAGATACGCAGTATTTT. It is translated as CASSFRYTDTQYF.

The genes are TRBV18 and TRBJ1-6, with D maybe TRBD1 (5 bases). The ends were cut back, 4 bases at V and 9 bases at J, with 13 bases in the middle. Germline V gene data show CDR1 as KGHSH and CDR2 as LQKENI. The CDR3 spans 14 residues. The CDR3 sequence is CASSRVRESSPLHF. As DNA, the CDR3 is TGTGCCAGCTCACGAGTCAGGGAGAGTTCACCCCTCCACTTT.

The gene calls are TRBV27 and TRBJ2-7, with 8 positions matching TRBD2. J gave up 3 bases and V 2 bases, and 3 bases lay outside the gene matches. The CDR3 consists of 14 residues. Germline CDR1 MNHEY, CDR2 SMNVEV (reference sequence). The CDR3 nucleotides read TGTGCCAGCAGTTTAAAGGGACTAGGCTACGAGCAGTACTTC. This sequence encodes CASSLKGLGYEQYF.

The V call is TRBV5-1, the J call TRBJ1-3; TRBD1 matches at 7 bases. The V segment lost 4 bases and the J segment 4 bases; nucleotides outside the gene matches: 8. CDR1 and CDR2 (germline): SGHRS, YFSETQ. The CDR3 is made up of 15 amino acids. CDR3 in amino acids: CASSPLTGRGNTIYF. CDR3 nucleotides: TGCGCCAGCAGCCCGCTGACAGGGAGGGGAAACACCATATATTTT.

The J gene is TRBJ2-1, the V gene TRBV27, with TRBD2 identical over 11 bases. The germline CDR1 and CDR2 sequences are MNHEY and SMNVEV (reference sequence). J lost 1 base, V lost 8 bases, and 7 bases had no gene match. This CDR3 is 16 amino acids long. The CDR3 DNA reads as TGTGCCAGCTCAAAGATAGCGGGAGGGTCCTACAATGAGCAGTTCTTC. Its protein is CASSKIAGGSYNEQFF.

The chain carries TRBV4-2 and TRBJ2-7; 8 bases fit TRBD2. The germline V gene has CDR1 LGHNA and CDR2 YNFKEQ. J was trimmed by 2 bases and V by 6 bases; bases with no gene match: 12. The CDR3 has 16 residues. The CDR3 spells CASSPPQREPPYEQYF. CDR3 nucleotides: TGTGCCAGCAGTCCCCCCCAGCGGGAGCCCCCCTACGAGCAGTACTTC.

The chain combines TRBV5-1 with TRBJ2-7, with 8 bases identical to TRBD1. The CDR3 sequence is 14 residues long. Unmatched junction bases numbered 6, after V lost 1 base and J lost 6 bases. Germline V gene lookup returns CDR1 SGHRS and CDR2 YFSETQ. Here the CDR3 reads CASSLWGTGGEQYF. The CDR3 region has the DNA TGCGCCAGCAGCTTGTGGGGAACAGGGGGCGAGCAGTACTTC.

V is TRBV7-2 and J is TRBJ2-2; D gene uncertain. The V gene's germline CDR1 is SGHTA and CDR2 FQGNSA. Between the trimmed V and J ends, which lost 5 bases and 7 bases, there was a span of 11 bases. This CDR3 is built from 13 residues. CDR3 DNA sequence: TGTGCCAGCAGCCCCTTGGCCGGCGGGGAGCTGTTTTTT. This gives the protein CASSPLAGGELFF.

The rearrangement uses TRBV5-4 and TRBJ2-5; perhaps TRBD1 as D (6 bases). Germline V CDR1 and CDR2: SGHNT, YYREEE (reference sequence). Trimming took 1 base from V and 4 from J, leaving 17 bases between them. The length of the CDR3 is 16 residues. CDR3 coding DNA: TGTGCCAGCAGCTTGTATGGGGGCAGGCAAGCAGAGACCCAGTACTTC. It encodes CASSLYGGRQAETQYF.

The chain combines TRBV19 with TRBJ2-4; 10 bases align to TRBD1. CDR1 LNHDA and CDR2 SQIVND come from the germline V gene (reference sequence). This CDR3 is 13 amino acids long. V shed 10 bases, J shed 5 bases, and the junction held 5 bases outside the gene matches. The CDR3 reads CATGTGDQNIQYF. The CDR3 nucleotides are TGTGCCACCGGGACAGGGGACCAAAACATTCAGTACTTC.

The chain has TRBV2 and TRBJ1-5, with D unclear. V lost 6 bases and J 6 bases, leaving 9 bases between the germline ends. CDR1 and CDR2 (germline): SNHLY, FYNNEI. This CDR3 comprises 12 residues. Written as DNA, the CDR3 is TGTGCCAGCAGCCTGGCGGGTCAGCCCCAGCATTTT. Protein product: CASSLAGQPQHF.

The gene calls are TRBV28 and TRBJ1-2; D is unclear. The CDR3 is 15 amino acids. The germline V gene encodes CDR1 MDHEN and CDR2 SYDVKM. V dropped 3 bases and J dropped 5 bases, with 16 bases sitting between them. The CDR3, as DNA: TGTGCCAGCAGTTTTACGGCAGTGCTAGGGTATGGCTACACCTTC. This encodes CASSFTAVLGYGYTF.

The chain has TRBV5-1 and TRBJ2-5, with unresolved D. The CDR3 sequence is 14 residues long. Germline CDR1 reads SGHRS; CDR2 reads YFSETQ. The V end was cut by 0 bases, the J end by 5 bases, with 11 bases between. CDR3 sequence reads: CASSLGRYDETQYF. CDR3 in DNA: TGCGCCAGCAGCTTGGGCAGATACGACGAGACCCAGTACTTC.

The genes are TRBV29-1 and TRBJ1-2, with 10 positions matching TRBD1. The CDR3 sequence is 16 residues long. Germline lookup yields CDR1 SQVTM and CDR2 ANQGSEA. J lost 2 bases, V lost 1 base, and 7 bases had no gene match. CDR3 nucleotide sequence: TGCAGCGTTGAAGCTCGACAGGGGGCCGCAAACTATGGCTACACCTTC. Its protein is CSVEARQGAANYGYTF.

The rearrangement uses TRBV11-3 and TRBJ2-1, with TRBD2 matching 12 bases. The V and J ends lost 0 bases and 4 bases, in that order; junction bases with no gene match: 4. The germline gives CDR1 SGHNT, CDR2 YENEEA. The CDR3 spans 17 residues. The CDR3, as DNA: TGTGCCAGCAGCTTAGATCAAACTAGCGGGAGGTACAATGAGCAGTTCTTC. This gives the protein CASSLDQTSGRYNEQFF.

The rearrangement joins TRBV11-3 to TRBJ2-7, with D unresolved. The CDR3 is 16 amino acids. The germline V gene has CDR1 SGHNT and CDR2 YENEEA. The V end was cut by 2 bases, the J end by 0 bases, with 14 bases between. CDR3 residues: CASSLKIAWSSYEQYF. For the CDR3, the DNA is TGTGCCAGCAGCTTAAAGATCGCCTGGAGCTCCTACGAGCAGTACTTC.

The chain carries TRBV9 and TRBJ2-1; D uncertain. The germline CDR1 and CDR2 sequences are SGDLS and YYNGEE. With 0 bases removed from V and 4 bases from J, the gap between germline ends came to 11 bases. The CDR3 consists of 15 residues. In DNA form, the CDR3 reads TGTGCCAGCAGCGTAGCTTATGGCGTTTACAATGAGCAGTTCTTC. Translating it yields CASSVAYGVYNEQFF.

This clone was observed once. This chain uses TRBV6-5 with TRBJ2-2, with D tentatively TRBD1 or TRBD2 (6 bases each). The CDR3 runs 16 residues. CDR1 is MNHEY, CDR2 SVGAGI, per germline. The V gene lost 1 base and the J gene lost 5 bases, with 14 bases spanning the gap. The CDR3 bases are TGTGCCAGCAGTTACTATGGGGGGCGTAGGACCGGGGAGCTGTTTTTT. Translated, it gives CASSYYGGRRTGELFF.